This T cell receptor beta chain was identified during a study of blood T cell repertoires in COVID-19. Study-wide background: Sites across the United States, Italy and Spain contributed samples from acute and convalescent COVID-19.

Per the germline V gene, CDR1 is MDHEN and CDR2 is SYDVKM. Deletions cut 3 bases from V and 5 bases from J, with 7 bases between. The CDR3 covers 12 residues. Repertoires were generated with immunoSEQ multiplex PCR, while TCRdb's copy carries only in-frame clones and drops some. The sample yields about 300,000 clones, 90% seen once. Sequencing was done on a sample of PBMCs or T cells enriched from blood (not recorded which). The chain links TRBV28 to TRBJ1-2, with no clear D. The TCR sequence derives from a woman aged 18 to 35 with acute COVID-19. CDR3 sequence (DNA): TGTGCCAGCAGTTTGTCAGCGTATGGCTACACCTTC. Translated: CASSLSAYGYTF.